This TCR beta chain is drawn from a study of T cell repertoires in cytomegalovirus infection. Study-wide context: Public signatures in TCR beta pointed to CMV infection and matching HLA type. Study-level results: Pooled public TCR beta family frequency picked out CMV carriers with the relevant HLA. CMV-specific HLA-C-restricted TCR beta clonotypes dominated the ex vivo response.

TCRdb reanalysed the reads using MiXCR and keeps one entry per CDR3 protein. Among fewer than 80,000 distinct CDR3 sequences listed, roughly 3.5% were seen once. This clonotype was counted many times. Its antigen is undetermined. Sequences were obtained from PBMCs. The origin of this receptor is a human donor in good health (CMV status not recorded). Some clones in this sample may be carry-over from other donors' samples.

The CDR3 region is CASSSRLAGYNEQFF. CDR3 bases: TGTGCCAGCTCCTCTCGACTAGCGGGATACAATGAGCAGTTCTTC. This chain uses TRBV7-8 with TRBJ2-1; 11 positions agree with TRBD2. The germline V gene has CDR1 SGHVS and CDR2 FQNEAQ. The CDR3 contains 15 residues. V lost 8 bases, J lost 4 bases, and 7 bases stayed unmatched.